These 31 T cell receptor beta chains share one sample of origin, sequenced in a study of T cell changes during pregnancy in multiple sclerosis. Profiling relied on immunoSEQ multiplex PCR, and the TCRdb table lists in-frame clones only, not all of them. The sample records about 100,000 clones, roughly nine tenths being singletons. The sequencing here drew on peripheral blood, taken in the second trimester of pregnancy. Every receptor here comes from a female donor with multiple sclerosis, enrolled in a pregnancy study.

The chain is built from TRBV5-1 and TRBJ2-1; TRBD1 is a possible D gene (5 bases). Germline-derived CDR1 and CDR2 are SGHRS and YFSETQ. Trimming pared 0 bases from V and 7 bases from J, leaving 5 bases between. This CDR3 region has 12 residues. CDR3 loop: CASSLDRNEQFF. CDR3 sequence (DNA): TGCGCCAGCAGCTTGGACAGGAATGAGCAGTTCTTC.

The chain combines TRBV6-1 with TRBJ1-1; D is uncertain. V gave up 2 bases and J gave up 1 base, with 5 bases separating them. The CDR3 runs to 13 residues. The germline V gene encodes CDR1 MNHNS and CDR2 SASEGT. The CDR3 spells CASSELWNTEAFF. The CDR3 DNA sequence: TGTGCCAGCAGTGAACTCTGGAACACTGAAGCTTTCTTT.

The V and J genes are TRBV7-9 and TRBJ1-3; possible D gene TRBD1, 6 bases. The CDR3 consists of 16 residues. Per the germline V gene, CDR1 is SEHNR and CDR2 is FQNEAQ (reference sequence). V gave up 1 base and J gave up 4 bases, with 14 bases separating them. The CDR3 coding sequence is TGTGCCAGCAGCTTAGTGGATGGGGGCAAGGGAAACACCATATATTTT. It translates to CASSLVDGGKGNTIYF.

Written as DNA, the CDR3 is TGTGCCAGCTCACTTCTCGGACAGGCTAACACTGAAGCTTTCTTT. Residues: CASSLLGQANTEAFF. This chain connects TRBV18 to TRBJ1-1, with 7 positions matching TRBD1. The ends lost 4 bases at V and 2 bases at J; junction bases unmatched: 7. Germline V gives CDR1 KGHSH, CDR2 LQKENI. The CDR3 is 15 amino acids.

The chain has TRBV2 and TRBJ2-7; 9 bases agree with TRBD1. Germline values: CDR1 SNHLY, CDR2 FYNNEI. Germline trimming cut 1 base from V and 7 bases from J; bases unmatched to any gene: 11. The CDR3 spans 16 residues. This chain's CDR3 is CASSEVGTGLKAEQYF. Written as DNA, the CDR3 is TGTGCCAGCAGTGAAGTGGGGACAGGGTTAAAGGCTGAGCAGTACTTC.

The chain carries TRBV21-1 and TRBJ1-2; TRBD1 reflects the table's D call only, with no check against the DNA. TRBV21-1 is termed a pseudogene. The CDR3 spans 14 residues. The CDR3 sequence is CASSKFDRGYGYTF. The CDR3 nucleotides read TGTGCCAGCAGCAAGTTCGACAGGGGGTATGGCTACACCTTC.

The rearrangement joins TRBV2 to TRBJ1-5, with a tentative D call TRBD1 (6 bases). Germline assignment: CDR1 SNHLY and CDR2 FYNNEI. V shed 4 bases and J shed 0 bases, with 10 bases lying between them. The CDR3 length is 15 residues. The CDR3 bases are TGTGCCAGCAGTGGGGAGGGGGATAGCAATCAGCCCCAGCATTTT. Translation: CASSGEGDSNQPQHF.

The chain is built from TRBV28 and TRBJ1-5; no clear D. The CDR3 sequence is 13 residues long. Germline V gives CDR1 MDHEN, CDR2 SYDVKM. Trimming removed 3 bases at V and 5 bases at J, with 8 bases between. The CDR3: CASSFPGYQPQHF. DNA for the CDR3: TGTGCCAGCAGTTTTCCAGGCTATCAGCCCCAGCATTTT.

CDR3 loop: CASSLPGLAQSEQYF. The CDR3 DNA reads TGTGCCAGCAGCTTACCCGGACTAGCTCAAAGCGAGCAGTACTTC. The genes are TRBV7-2 and TRBJ2-7; TRBD2 agrees at 8 bases. Germline CDR1 and CDR2: SGHTA and FQGNSA. V lost 2 bases to trimming and J lost 6 bases; unmatched junction nucleotides: 9. The CDR3 has 15 amino acids.

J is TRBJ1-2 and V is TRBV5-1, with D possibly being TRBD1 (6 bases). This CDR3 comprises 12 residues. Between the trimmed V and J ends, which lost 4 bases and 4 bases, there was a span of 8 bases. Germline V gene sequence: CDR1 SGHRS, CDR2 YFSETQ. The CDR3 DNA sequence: TGCGCCAGCAGCCGGGACACCTATGGCTACACCTTC. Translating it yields CASSRDTYGYTF.

The CDR3 here is CASSLGLAGGYTDTQYF. CDR3 DNA: TGTGCCAGCAGCTTAGGCCTAGCGGGGGGGTACACAGATACGCAGTATTTT. V is TRBV11-2 and J is TRBJ2-3, with 12 bases fitting TRBD2. The V segment lost 1 base and the J segment 2 bases; nucleotides outside the gene matches: 4. Germline values: CDR1 SGHAT, CDR2 FQNNGV. There are 17 residues in the CDR3. The full variable domain, in which reference TRBV11-2 and TRBJ2-3 provide the parts outside the CDR3, is EAGVAQSPRYKIIEKRQSVAFWCNPISGHATLYWYQQILGQGPKLLIQFQNNGVVDDSQLPKDRFSAERLKGVDSTLKIQPAKLEDSAVYLCASSLGLAGGYTDTQYFGPGTRLTVL.

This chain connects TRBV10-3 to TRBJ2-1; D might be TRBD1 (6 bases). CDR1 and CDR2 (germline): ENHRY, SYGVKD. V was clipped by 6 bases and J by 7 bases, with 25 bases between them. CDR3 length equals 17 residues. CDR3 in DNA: TGTGCCATCAGGAGGGGGTACCAGGACTCATCGAGAAATGAGCAGTTCTTC. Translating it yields CAIRRGYQDSSRNEQFF.

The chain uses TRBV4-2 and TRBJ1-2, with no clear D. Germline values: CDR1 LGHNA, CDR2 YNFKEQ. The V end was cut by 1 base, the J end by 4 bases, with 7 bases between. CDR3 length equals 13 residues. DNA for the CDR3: TGTGCCAGCAGCCAAGGTGCAGGCTATGGCTACACCTTC. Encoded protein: CASSQGAGYGYTF.

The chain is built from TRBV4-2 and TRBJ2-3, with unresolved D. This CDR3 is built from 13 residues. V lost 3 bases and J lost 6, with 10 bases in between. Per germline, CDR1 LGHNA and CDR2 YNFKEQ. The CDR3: CASSHQRADTQYF. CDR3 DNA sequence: TGTGCCAGCAGCCACCAAAGAGCTGATACGCAGTATTTT.

CDR3 region: CAWTRDRSSPLHF. CDR3 coding DNA: TGTGCCTGGACCCGGGACAGGAGTTCACCCCTCCACTTT. The chain links TRBV30 to TRBJ1-6; 8 positions match TRBD1. Germline CDR1 reads GTSNPN; CDR2 reads SVGIG (reference sequence). The V gene end was trimmed by 4 bases and the J gene end by 9 bases; junction bases not matched to a gene: 5. This CDR3 is 13 amino acids long.

The CDR3 DNA follows: TGTGCCTGGAGTGTATTAGCCCCATTACAGGGGAGAGAGACCCAGTACTTC. Its translation is CAWSVLAPLQGRETQYF. The chain joins TRBV30 to TRBJ2-5, with 7 bases fitting TRBD1. V trimming: 0 bases; J trimming: 4 bases; junction bases outside the gene matches: 14. CDR1 and CDR2 (germline): GTSNPN, SVGIG (reference sequence). The CDR3 is 17 amino acids.

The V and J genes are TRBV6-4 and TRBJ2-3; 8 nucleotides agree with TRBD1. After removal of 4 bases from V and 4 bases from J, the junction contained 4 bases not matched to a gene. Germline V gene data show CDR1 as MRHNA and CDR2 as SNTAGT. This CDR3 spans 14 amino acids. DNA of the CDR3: TGTGCCAGCAGTGGCTCAGGGGGCGCAGATACGCAGTATTTT. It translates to CASSGSGGADTQYF.

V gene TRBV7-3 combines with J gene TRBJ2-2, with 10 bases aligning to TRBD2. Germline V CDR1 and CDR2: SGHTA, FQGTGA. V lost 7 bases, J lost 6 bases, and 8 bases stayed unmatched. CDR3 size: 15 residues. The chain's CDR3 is CASTLTSGEAGELFF. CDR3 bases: TGTGCCAGCACCCTCACTAGCGGGGAGGCCGGGGAGCTGTTTTTT.

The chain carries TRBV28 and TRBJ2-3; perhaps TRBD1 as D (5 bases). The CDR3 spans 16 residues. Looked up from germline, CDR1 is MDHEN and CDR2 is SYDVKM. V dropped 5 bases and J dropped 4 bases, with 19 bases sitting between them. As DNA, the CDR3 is TGTGCCAGCAGTCTCTATTTTCAGGGTTCCCCAGATACGCAGTATTTT. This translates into CASSLYFQGSPDTQYF.

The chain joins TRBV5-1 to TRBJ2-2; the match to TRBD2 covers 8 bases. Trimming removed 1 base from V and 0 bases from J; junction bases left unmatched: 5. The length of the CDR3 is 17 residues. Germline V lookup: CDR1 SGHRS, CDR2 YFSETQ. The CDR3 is CASSLTGGVPNTGELFF. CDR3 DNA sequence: TGCGCCAGCAGCTTGACGGGAGGGGTCCCGAACACCGGGGAGCTGTTTTTT.

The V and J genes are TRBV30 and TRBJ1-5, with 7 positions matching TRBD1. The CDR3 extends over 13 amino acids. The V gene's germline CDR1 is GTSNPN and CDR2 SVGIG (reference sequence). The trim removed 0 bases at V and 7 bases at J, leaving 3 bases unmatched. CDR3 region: CAWSVQGSQPQHF. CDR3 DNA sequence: TGTGCCTGGAGTGTACAGGGGAGCCAGCCCCAGCATTTT.

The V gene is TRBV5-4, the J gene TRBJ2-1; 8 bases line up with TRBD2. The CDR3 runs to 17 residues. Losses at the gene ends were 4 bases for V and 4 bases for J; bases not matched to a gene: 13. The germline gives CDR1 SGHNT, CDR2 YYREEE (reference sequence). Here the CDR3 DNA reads TGTGCCAGCAGCCGGGACCTCCAAGCGGGGGTTTACAATGAGCAGTTCTTC. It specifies CASSRDLQAGVYNEQFF.

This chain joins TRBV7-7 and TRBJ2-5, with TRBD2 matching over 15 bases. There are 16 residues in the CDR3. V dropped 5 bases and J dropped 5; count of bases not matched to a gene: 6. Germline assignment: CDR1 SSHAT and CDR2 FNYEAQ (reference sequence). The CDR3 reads CASSRGLAGGGETQYF. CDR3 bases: TGTGCCAGCAGCCGGGGACTAGCGGGGGGAGGGGAGACCCAGTACTTC.

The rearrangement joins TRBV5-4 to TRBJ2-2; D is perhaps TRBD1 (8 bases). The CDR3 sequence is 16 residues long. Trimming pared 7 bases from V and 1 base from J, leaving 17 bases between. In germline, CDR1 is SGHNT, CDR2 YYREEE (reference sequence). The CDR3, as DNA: TGTGCCAGCCGACCAGCGGGACAGGAGAACACCGGGGAGCTGTTTTTT. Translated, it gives CASRPAGQENTGELFF.

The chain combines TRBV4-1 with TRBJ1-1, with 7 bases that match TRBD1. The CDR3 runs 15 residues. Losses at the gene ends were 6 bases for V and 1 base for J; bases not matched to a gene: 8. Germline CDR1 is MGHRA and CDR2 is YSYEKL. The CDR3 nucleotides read TGCGCCAGCAGTCTCCCGGGACAGAAGAACACTGAAGCTTTCTTT. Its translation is CASSLPGQKNTEAFF.

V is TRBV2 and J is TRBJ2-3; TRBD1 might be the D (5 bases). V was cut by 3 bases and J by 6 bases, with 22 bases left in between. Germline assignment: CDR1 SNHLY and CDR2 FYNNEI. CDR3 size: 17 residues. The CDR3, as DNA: TGTGCCAGCAGTGATGGTTGGGGCAGGTGGAATCCCGATACGCAGTATTTT. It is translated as CASSDGWGRWNPDTQYF.

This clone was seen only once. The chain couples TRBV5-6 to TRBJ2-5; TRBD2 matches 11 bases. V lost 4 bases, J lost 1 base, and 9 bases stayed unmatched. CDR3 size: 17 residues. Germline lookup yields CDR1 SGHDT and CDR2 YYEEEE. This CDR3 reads CASSPRLAGSRQETQYF. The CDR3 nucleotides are TGTGCCAGCAGCCCTCGACTAGCGGGAAGCCGCCAAGAGACCCAGTACTTC.

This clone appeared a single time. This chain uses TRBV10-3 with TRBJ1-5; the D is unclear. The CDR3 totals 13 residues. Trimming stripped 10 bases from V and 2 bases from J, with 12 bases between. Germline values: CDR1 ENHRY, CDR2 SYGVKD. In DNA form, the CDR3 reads TGTGCCACGTTAAGCGGGGGCAATCAGCCCCAGCATTTT. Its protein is CATLSGGNQPQHF.

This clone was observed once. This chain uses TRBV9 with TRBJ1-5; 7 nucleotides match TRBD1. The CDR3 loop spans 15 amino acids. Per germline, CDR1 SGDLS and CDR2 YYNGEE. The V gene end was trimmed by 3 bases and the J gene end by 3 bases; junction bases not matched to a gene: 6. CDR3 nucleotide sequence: TGTGCCAGCAGCGGATTGGGACAGATCAATCAGCCCCAGCATTTT. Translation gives CASSGLGQINQPQHF.

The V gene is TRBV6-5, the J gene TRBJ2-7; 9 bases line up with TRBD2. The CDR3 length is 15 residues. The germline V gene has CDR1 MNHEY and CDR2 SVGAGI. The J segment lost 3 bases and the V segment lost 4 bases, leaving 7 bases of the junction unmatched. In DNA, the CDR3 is TGTGCCAGCAGTTTTAGCGGGGGCGATAACTACGAGCAGTACTTC. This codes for CASSFSGGDNYEQYF.

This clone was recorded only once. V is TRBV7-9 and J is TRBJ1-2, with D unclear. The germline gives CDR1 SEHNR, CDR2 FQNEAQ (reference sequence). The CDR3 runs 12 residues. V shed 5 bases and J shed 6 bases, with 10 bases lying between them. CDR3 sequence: CASSLGPNGYTF. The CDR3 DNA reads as TGTGCCAGCAGCCTAGGGCCGAATGGCTACACCTTC. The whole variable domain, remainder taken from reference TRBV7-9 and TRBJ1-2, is DTGVSQNPRHKITKRGQNVTFRCDPISEHNRLYWYRQTLGQGPEFLTYFQNEAQLEKSRLLSDRFSAERPKGSFSTLEIQRTEQGDSAMYLCASSLGPNGYTFGSGTRLTVV.